This TCR beta chain was recovered during a study of blood T cell repertoires in COVID-19. The CDR3 totals 13 residues. Per the germline V gene, CDR1 is SGHTA and CDR2 is FQGTGA. V was pared by 5 bases and J by 1 base, with 8 bases between. Method: immunoSEQ multiplex PCR; TCRdb's copy keeps in-frame clones and lacks some. The data contain under 250,000 clones, almost 90% of them seen just once; the ten biggest clones take up more than 1.2%. Material for sequencing was peripheral blood. The TCR originated in a man older than 75 with acute or convalescent COVID-19. This chain joins TRBV7-3 and TRBJ1-1; D is perhaps TRBD1 (5 bases). The CDR3: CASSGQPNTEAFF. DNA of the CDR3: TGTGCCAGCAGCGGACAACCGAACACTGAAGCTTTCTTT.